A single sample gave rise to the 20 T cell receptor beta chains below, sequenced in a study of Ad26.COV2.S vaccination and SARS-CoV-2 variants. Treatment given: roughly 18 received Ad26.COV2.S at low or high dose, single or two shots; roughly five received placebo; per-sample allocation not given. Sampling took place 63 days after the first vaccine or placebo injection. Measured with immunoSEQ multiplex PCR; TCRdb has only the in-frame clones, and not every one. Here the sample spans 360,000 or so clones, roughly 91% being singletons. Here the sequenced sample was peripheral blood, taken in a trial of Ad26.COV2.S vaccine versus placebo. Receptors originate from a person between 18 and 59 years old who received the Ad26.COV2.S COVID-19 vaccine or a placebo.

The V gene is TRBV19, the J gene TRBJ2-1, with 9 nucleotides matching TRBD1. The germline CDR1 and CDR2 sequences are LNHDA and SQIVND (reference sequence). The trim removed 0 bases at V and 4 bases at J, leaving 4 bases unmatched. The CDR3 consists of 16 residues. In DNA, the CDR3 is TGTGCCAGTAGTATAGAGGGGACAGGGACATACAATGAGCAGTTCTTC. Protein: CASSIEGTGTYNEQFF.

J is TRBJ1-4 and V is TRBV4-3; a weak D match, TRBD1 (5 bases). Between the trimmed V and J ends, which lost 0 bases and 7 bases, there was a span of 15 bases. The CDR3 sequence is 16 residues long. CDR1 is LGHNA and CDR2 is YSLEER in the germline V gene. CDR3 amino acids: CASSQDPGGISEKLFF. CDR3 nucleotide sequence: TGCGCCAGCAGCCAAGATCCCGGGGGTATTAGTGAAAAACTGTTTTTT.

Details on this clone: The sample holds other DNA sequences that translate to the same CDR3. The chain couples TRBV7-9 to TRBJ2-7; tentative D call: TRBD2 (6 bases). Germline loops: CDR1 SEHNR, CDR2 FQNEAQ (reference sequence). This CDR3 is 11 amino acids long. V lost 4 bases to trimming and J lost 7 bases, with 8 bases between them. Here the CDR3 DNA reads TGTGCCAGCAGCTCCGGGGGAGAGCAGTACTTC. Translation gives CASSSGGEQYF.

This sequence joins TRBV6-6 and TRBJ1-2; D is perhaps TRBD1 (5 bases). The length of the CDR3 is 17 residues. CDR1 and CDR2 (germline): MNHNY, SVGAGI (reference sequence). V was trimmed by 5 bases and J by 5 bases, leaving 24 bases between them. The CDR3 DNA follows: TGTGCCAGCAGTCCCCCCCGGGGGGTTGCTTTTGCTTATGGCTACACCTTC. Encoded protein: CASSPPRGVAFAYGYTF.

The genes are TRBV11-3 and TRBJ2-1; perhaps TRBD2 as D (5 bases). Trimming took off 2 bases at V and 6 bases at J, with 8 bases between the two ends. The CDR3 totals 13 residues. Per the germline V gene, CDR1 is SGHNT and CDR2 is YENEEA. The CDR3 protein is CASSLYTSNEQFF. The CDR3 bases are TGTGCCAGCAGCTTATATACTAGCAATGAGCAGTTCTTC. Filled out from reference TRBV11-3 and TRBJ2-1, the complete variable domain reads EAGVVQSPRYKIIEKKQPVAFWCNPISGHNTLYWYLQNLGQGPELLIRYENEEAVDDSQLPKDRFSAERLKGVDSTLKIQPAELGDSAVYLCASSLYTSNEQFFGPGTRLTVL.

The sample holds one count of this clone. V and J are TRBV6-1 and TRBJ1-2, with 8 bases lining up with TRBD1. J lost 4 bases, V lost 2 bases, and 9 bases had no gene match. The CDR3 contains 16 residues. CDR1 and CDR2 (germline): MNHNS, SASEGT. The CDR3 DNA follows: TGTGCCAGCAGTGAAATCGGCAGGGGGCGGATCTATGGCTACACCTTC. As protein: CASSEIGRGRIYGYTF.

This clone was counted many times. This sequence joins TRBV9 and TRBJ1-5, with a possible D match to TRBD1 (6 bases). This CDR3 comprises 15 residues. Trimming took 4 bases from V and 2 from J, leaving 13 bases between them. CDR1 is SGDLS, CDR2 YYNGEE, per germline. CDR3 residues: CASSPEGGRNQPQHF. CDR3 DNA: TGTGCCAGCAGCCCCGAGGGGGGGCGCAATCAGCCCCAGCATTTT.

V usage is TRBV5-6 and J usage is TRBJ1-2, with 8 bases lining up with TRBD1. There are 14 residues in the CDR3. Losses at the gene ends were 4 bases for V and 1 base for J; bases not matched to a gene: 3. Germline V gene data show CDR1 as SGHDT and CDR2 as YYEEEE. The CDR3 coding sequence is TGTGCCAGCAGCCAGGGGGCTCTTAACTATGGCTACACCTTC. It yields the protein CASSQGALNYGYTF.

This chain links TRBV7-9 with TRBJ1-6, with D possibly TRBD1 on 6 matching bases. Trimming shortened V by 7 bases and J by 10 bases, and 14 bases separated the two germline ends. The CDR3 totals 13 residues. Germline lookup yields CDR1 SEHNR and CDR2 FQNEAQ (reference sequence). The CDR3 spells CASTKRGDSPLHF. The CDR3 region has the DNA TGTGCCAGCACCAAAAGGGGGGACTCACCCCTCCACTTT.

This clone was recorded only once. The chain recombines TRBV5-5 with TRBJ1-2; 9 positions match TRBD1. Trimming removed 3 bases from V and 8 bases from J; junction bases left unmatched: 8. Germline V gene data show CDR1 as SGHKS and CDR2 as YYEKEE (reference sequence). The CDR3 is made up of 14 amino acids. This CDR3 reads CASSWKQGAGGYTF. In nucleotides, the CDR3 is TGTGCCAGCAGCTGGAAACAGGGGGCTGGCGGCTACACCTTC. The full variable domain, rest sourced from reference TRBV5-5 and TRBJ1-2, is DAGVTQSPTHLIKTRGQQVTLRCSPISGHKSVSWYQQVLGQGPQFIFQYYEKEERGRGNFPDRFSARQFPNYSSELNVNALLLGDSALYLCASSWKQGAGGYTFGSGTRLTVV.

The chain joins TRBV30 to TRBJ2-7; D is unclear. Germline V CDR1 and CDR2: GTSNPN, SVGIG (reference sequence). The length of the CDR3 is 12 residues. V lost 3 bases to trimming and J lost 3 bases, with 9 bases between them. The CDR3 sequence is CAWRITDYEQYF. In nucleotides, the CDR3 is TGTGCCTGGAGGATAACGGACTACGAGCAGTACTTC.

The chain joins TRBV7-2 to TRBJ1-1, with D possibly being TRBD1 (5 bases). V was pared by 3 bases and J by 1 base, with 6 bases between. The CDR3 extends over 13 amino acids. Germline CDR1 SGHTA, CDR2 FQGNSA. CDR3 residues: CASSFQGNTEAFF. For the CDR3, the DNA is TGTGCCAGCAGCTTCCAGGGGAACACTGAAGCTTTCTTT.

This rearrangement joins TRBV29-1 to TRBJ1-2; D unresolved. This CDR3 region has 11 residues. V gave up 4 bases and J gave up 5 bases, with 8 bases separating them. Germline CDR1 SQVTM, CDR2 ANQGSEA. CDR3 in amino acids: CSVVLEYGYTF. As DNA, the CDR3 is TGCAGCGTTGTATTGGAATATGGCTACACCTTC.

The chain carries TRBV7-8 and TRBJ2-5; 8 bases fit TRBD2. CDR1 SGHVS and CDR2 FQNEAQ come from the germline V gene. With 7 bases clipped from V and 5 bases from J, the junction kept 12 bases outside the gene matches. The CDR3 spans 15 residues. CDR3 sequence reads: CASTLLAEPLETQYF. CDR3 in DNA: TGTGCCAGCACTCTACTAGCGGAACCCTTGGAGACCCAGTACTTC.

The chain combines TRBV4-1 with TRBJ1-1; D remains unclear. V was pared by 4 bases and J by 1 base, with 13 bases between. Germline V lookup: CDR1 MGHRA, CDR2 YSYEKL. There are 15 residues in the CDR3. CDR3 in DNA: TGCGCCAGCAGCCTAGAGCGGGGAAAGAACACTGAAGCTTTCTTT. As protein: CASSLERGKNTEAFF.

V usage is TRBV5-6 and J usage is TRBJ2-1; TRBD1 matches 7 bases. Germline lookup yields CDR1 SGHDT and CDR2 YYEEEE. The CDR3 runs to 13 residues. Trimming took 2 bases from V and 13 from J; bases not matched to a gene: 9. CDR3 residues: CASSFGTDYPQFF. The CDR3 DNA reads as TGTGCCAGCAGCTTCGGGACAGATTATCCTCAGTTCTTC.

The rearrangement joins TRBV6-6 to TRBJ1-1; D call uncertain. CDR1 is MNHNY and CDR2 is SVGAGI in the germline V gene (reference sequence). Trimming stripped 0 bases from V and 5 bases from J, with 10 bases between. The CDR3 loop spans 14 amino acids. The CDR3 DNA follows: TGTGCCAGCAGTTACTCCGGTGCTAGTACTGAAGCTTTCTTT. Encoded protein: CASSYSGASTEAFF.

The CDR3 loop reads CASSWDTTYGYTF. The DNA of the CDR3 is TGTGCCAGCAGCTGGGACACCACCTATGGCTACACCTTC. The V gene is TRBV7-9, the J gene TRBJ1-2; maybe TRBD1 (6 bases). With 4 bases removed from V and 4 bases from J, the gap between germline ends came to 10 bases. The CDR3 is 13 residues long. Germline V CDR1 and CDR2: SEHNR, FQNEAQ (reference sequence).

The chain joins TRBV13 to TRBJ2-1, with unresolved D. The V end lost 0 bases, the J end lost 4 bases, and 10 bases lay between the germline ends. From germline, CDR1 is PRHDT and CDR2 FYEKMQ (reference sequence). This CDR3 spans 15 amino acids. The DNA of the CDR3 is TGTGCCAGCAGCTTAGGTCGGCTAGAATACAATGAGCAGTTCTTC. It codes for CASSLGRLEYNEQFF.

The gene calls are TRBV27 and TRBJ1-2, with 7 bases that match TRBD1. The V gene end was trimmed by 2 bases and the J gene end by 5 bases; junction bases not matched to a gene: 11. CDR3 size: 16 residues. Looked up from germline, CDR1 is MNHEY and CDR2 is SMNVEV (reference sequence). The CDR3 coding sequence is TGTGCCAGCAGTTTACGCTTCGGACAGGCGAGGTATGGCTACACCTTC. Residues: CASSLRFGQARYGYTF.